This T cell receptor (beta chain) was obtained from a study of cytomegalovirus exposure and HLA in healthy donors. A note on this clone: Its antigen remains unknown.

Vbeta (60) and Jbeta (13) primers were used in the PCR. Data came from immunoSEQ multiplex PCR; TCRdb stores just in-frame clones and leaves some out. The sample holds approximately 200,000 clones, around 74% seen once. Whole-study findings and limits: Analyzed later, association rates of TCRs varied across HLA loci, with DRB1 most and HLA-C fewest. Rarity held for most TCR sequences, but there were some public TCRs that occurred in many donors. Because they were indistinguishable, some V segments, including TRBV6-2 and TRBV6-3, were excluded.

The length of the CDR3 is 12 residues. Germline V CDR1 and CDR2: MNHEY, SMNVEV (reference sequence). J lost 4 bases, V lost 10 bases, and 2 bases had no gene match. This TCR was sampled from a girl aged 5-17 years in good health and CMV-seropositive. The chain carries TRBV27 and TRBJ2-7, with 12 bases fitting TRBD1. Sample: PBMCs. In DNA form, the CDR3 reads TGTGCCACGGGACAGGGGGCTTACGAGCAGTACTTC. It is translated as CATGQGAYEQYF.